The present T cell receptor beta chain was sequenced within a study of response to subunit inactivated influenza vaccine. V gave up 1 base and J gave up 5 bases; unmatched junction bases: 7. CDR1 is SGHDN, CDR2 FVKESK, per germline. The CDR3 is 15 amino acids. MiXCR, run by TCRdb on the RT-PCR reads, gives a single entry per CDR3 protein. The table shows around 600,000 distinct CDR3 sequences, with 11% occurring only once. This same sample was also taken into another study, of T cells expressing NK-cell markers. As that study records: In generating TCR beta cDNA, 5'RACE template switching with UMIs was used.

The sample consisted of PBMCs from blood, taken on the day of vaccination. The chain employs TRBV14 and TRBJ2-7; 8 positions agree with TRBD2. The source of this sequence is a man aged 45 to 65 who received an inactivated influenza vaccine. CDR3 sequence reads: CASSQVGRGVHEQYF. CDR3 bases: TGTGCCAGCAGCCAAGTCGGGCGGGGGGTTCACGAGCAGTACTTC.